Shown below are 21 T cell receptor beta chains from a single sample sequenced in a study of OX40 agonist ivuxolimab in advanced cancers. Libraries were prepared through the immunoSEQ multiplex PCR assay. Held by TCRdb, this immuneACCESS table contains in-frame sequences only and omits some clones. Under half of the omission traces to an unresolved V gene where checked; the cause of the rest is unknown. Across this sample there are 30,000 to 45,000 clones, with over 70% seen only once. More than 25% of the sample goes to the ten largest clones. This material consisted of CD4+ or CD8+ T cells sorted from blood, taken in a trial of the OX40 agonist ivuxolimab. These receptors were taken from an adult with an advanced solid tumor such as melanoma, head and neck, liver or kidney cancer.

This clone was found once. This sequence joins TRBV7-9 and TRBJ1-1; TRBD1 is a possible D gene (5 bases). Germline V gene lookup returns CDR1 SEHNR and CDR2 FQNEAQ (reference sequence). The CDR3 length is 17 residues. Trimming removed 4 bases from V and 3 bases from J, with 21 bases in between. The CDR3 coding sequence is TGTGCCAGCAGCTCCCTGCGAGGGACCGGCTTGGACACTGAAGCTTTCTTT. This gives the protein CASSSLRGTGLDTEAFF.

This rearrangement joins TRBV20-1 to TRBJ2-1, with D possibly matching TRBD1 (5 bases). Germline values: CDR1 DFQATT, CDR2 SNEGSKA (reference sequence). V shed 2 bases and J shed 12 bases, with 11 bases lying between them. This CDR3 has 11 residues. Here the CDR3 DNA reads TGCAGTGCTAGATTAGGGGAAGGGCAGTTCTTC. Residues: CSARLGEGQFF.

The genes are TRBV5-1 and TRBJ1-4; perhaps TRBD1 as D (5 bases). V lost 10 bases to trimming and J lost 8 bases, with 15 bases between them. The CDR3 length is 12 residues. Germline V lookup: CDR1 SGHRS, CDR2 YFSETQ. CDR3 amino acids: CAWRGAGEKLFF. CDR3 sequence (DNA): TGCGCCTGGAGGGGCGCAGGGGAAAAACTGTTTTTT.

V usage is TRBV30 and J usage is TRBJ2-3; 7 nucleotides line up with TRBD1. Germline V gives CDR1 GTSNPN, CDR2 SVGIG (reference sequence). V lost 5 bases and J lost 5; bases outside the gene matches: 7. This CDR3 is built from 13 residues. The CDR3 nucleotides read TGTGCCTGGGAACCGGGACAGAGAGATACGCAGTATTTT. It is translated as CAWEPGQRDTQYF.

The chain couples TRBV4-1 to TRBJ2-1, with D possibly being TRBD2 (5 bases). The CDR3 has 16 residues. The V and J ends lost 2 bases and 0 bases respectively, with 11 bases between them. Per germline, CDR1 MGHRA and CDR2 YSYEKL. Here the CDR3 DNA reads TGCGCCAGCAGCCAACTAGAAACTAGCTCCTACAATGAGCAGTTCTTC. This codes for CASSQLETSSYNEQFF.

This chain connects TRBV30 to TRBJ2-3, with TRBD1 matching over 8 bases. This CDR3 comprises 13 residues. Germline V gives CDR1 GTSNPN, CDR2 SVGIG (reference sequence). The J segment lost 0 bases and the V segment lost 5 bases, leaving 1 base of the junction unmatched. This chain's CDR3 is CAWGTGSTDTQYF. For the CDR3, the DNA is TGTGCCTGGGGGACAGGCAGCACAGATACGCAGTATTTT.

The V gene is TRBV10-3, the J gene TRBJ1-2, with a possible D match to TRBD1 (5 bases). Trimming shortened V by 3 bases and J by 8 bases, and 16 bases separated the two germline ends. Germline CDR1 reads ENHRY; CDR2 reads SYGVKD. This CDR3 is 14 amino acids long. The CDR3 reads CAISDAGTKGGYTF. The CDR3 DNA reads as TGTGCCATCAGTGATGCCGGGACCAAGGGGGGCTACACCTTC.

This clone was picked up one time. The chain couples TRBV5-8 to TRBJ2-3; 12 positions match TRBD2. V lost 7 bases, J lost 4 bases, and 7 bases stayed unmatched. This CDR3 is built from 15 residues. CDR1 SGHTS and CDR2 YDEGEE come from the germline V gene. As DNA, the CDR3 is TGTGCCAGCCTAACTAGCGGGGGGTTCCCAGATACGCAGTATTTT. The encoded protein is CASLTSGGFPDTQYF.

The chain employs TRBV19 and TRBJ2-1; 11 nucleotides match TRBD2. Germline trimming cut 5 bases from V and 5 bases from J; bases unmatched to any gene: 14. The length of the CDR3 is 18 residues. Germline V lookup: CDR1 LNHDA, CDR2 SQIVND (reference sequence). CDR3 sequence (DNA): TGTGCCAGTAGTTCAAGACTAGCGGGACCGGTTGGGGACAATGAGCAGTTCTTC. Protein product: CASSSRLAGPVGDNEQFF.

The rearrangement joins TRBV30 to TRBJ2-1, with D unresolved. Trimming left V 2 bases short and J 8 bases short, with 7 bases between. CDR1 and CDR2 (germline): GTSNPN, SVGIG (reference sequence). This CDR3 is 11 amino acids long. The CDR3 DNA reads TGTGCCTGGAGTTTAGCTTATGAGCAGTTCTTC. Translation gives CAWSLAYEQFF.

The chain carries TRBV15 and TRBJ1-2; 9 nucleotides agree with TRBD1. The CDR3 runs to 16 residues. Germline V gene data show CDR1 as LNHNV and CDR2 as YYDKDF (reference sequence). Germline trimming cut 0 bases from V and 7 bases from J; bases unmatched to any gene: 9. The CDR3, as DNA: TGTGCCACCAGCAGAGATTACGGGGACAGGGTCGGTGGCTACACCTTC. Amino acid sequence: CATSRDYGDRVGGYTF.

This chain links TRBV29-1 with TRBJ1-5; a weak D match, TRBD1 (5 bases). V was cut by 7 bases and J by 2 bases, with 9 bases left in between. The CDR3 consists of 12 residues. CDR1 and CDR2 (germline): SQVTM, ANQGSEA. CDR3 in amino acids: CSGGEGNQPQHF. The CDR3 coding sequence is TGCAGCGGGGGGGAAGGCAATCAGCCCCAGCATTTT.

The V call is TRBV18, the J call TRBJ2-1; 8 nucleotides align to TRBD2. The length of the CDR3 is 15 residues. CDR1 KGHSH and CDR2 LQKENI come from the germline V gene. The V segment lost 0 bases and the J segment 6 bases; nucleotides outside the gene matches: 4. The CDR3 coding sequence is TGTGCCAGCTCACCACCAAGCGGGAGCGGCAATGAGCAGTTCTTC. This encodes CASSPPSGSGNEQFF.

Written as DNA, the CDR3 is TGTGCCAGCAGTACCTCCGTCAGCGCGGATACGCAGTATTTT. This sequence encodes CASSTSVSADTQYF. This chain links TRBV2 with TRBJ2-3; D is undetermined. This CDR3 comprises 14 residues. Germline assignment: CDR1 SNHLY and CDR2 FYNNEI. V lost 5 bases, J lost 6 bases, and 15 bases lay in between. Together with reference TRBV2 and TRBJ2-3, the CDR3 gives the full variable domain: EPEVTQTPSHQVTQMGQEVILRCVPISNHLYFYWYRQILGQKVEFLVSFYNNEISEKSEIFDDQFSVERPDGSNFTLKIRSTKLEDSAMYFCASSTSVSADTQYFGPGTRLTVL.

The chain joins TRBV7-9 to TRBJ1-1; 9 positions agree with TRBD1. The J segment lost 4 bases and the V segment lost 6 bases, leaving 12 bases of the junction unmatched. The CDR3 consists of 16 residues. CDR1 is SEHNR and CDR2 is FQNEAQ in the germline V gene (reference sequence). The CDR3: CASRTHDGTGTTEAFF. DNA for the CDR3: TGTGCCAGCAGAACGCACGACGGGACAGGGACCACTGAAGCTTTCTTT.

The rearrangement uses TRBV6-1 and TRBJ2-3; tentative D call: TRBD2 (5 bases). Trimming removed 2 bases at V and 6 bases at J, with 6 bases between. This CDR3 has 12 residues. Germline CDR1 MNHNS, CDR2 SASEGT. CDR3 region: CASSERRDTQYF. The CDR3, as DNA: TGTGCCAGCAGTGAAAGGAGGGATACGCAGTATTTT.

V is TRBV4-2 and J is TRBJ2-4, with D perhaps TRBD1 or TRBD2 (5 bases each). Germline V gene data show CDR1 as LGHNA and CDR2 as YNFKEQ. The CDR3 length is 15 residues. Between the trimmed V and J ends, which lost 0 bases and 9 bases, there was a span of 15 bases. The CDR3 DNA reads TGTGCCAGCAGCCAAGATGAGGGACCCCTCACCATTCAGTACTTC. Residues: CASSQDEGPLTIQYF.

This chain uses TRBV4-1 with TRBJ1-2; D call uncertain. CDR3 length equals 13 residues. Germline lookup yields CDR1 MGHRA and CDR2 YSYEKL. Trimming took off 3 bases at V and 2 bases at J, with 7 bases between the two ends. CDR3 protein: CASSHSDNYGYTF. In nucleotides, the CDR3 is TGCGCCAGCAGCCACTCGGACAACTATGGCTACACCTTC.

This chain joins TRBV10-3 and TRBJ2-3, with 12 positions matching TRBD2. The CDR3 covers 15 residues. The germline V gene encodes CDR1 ENHRY and CDR2 SYGVKD. V lost 10 bases to trimming and J lost 4 bases; unmatched junction nucleotides: 9. Here the CDR3 reads CATYASGGASDTQYF. DNA for the CDR3: TGTGCCACCTACGCTAGCGGGGGGGCCTCAGATACGCAGTATTTT.

The V and J genes are TRBV7-9 and TRBJ2-5; 7 nucleotides agree with TRBD1. The trim removed 3 bases at V and 5 bases at J, leaving 3 bases unmatched. The CDR3 spans 13 residues. CDR1 SEHNR and CDR2 FQNEAQ come from the germline V gene (reference sequence). The CDR3 is CASSFRGPETQYF. Here the CDR3 DNA reads TGTGCCAGCAGCTTTAGGGGGCCGGAGACCCAGTACTTC.

This clone was counted a single time. The chain carries TRBV2 and TRBJ2-3, with TRBD2 matching over 12 bases. The CDR3 totals 15 residues. CDR1 SNHLY and CDR2 FYNNEI come from the germline V gene. Trimming removed 5 bases from V and 4 bases from J; junction bases left unmatched: 4. The CDR3: CASSWTSGTADTQYF. The CDR3 region has the DNA TGTGCCAGCAGTTGGACTAGCGGGACCGCAGATACGCAGTATTTT. The full variable domain, with the rest looked up from reference TRBV2 and TRBJ2-3, is EPEVTQTPSHQVTQMGQEVILRCVPISNHLYFYWYRQILGQKVEFLVSFYNNEISEKSEIFDDQFSVERPDGSNFTLKIRSTKLEDSAMYFCASSWTSGTADTQYFGPGTRLTVL.